This record looks at one TCR beta chain sequence and its context. Its antigen is unidentified. This entry belongs to a study of spatial heterogeneity in lung cancer. About the study: The average appearance count of each unique TCR and UMI combination in raw reads was more than ten.

Regarding time point: sample taken at primary tumor resection. Sequencing was performed on whole RNA extracted from tumor and nontumor lung tissue, or from frozen PBMC, and the material was left unsorted. Notes on the study in general: Resection blood, more than follow-up blood, showed ubiquitous expanded tumor TCRs.

TCRdb analysed the 5' RACE reads with MiXCR anew, one entry per CDR3 protein. The sample holds over 10,000 distinct CDR3 sequences, approximately 14% seen once. The source was PBMCs, collected at surgery. The source is a male donor with early-stage non-small cell lung cancer.

CDR3 sequence reads: CASSQEIATSGTNEQFF. The CDR3 DNA reads as TGCGCCAGCAGCCAAGAGATTGCGACTAGCGGGACCAATGAGCAGTTCTTC. The chain is built from TRBV4-1 and TRBJ2-1; 11 nucleotides agree with TRBD2. V dropped 0 bases and J dropped 6; count of bases not matched to a gene: 7. The CDR3 extends over 17 amino acids. Germline CDR1 and CDR2: MGHRA and YSYEKL.